The 10 T cell receptor beta chains below all came from one sample that was sequenced in a study of OX40 agonist ivuxolimab in advanced cancers. The repertoire was sequenced with immunoSEQ multiplex PCR; TCRdb's copy has only in-frame clones and lacks some. The data show 25,000 or so clones, about four fifths seen once. Here the sequenced sample was CD4+ or CD8+ T cells sorted from blood, taken in a trial of the OX40 agonist ivuxolimab. These receptors were collected from an adult with an advanced solid tumor such as melanoma, head and neck, liver or kidney cancer.

This rearrangement joins TRBV27 to TRBJ2-7; 7 nucleotides match TRBD2. This CDR3 is 14 amino acids long. V was pared by 4 bases and J by 9 bases, with 12 bases of the junction left unmatched. CDR1 is MNHEY, CDR2 SMNVEV, per germline (reference sequence). Here the CDR3 reads CASSSSFGGMGQYF. In DNA, the CDR3 is TGTGCCAGCAGTTCCTCCTTCGGGGGGATGGGGCAGTACTTC.

The V call is TRBV6-5, the J call TRBJ2-7; no definite D call. CDR1 is MNHEY, CDR2 SVGAGI, per germline. The CDR3 is made up of 13 amino acids. V was cut by 2 bases and J by 7 bases, with 12 bases left in between. The CDR3 protein is CASSYRSLGEQYF. The CDR3 bases are TGTGCCAGCAGTTACAGGTCCCTAGGGGAGCAGTACTTC.

The CDR3 sequence: CASSSPLQRQETQYF. DNA for the CDR3: TGTGCCAGCAGTTCCCCTCTCCAGCGTCAAGAGACCCAGTACTTC. This chain uses TRBV6-6 with TRBJ2-5; D not resolved. Trimming took off 4 bases at V and 2 bases at J, with 14 bases between the two ends. CDR3 length equals 15 residues. In germline, CDR1 is MNHNY, CDR2 SVGAGI (reference sequence).

The chain uses TRBV6-1 and TRBJ1-2; a possible D gene is TRBD1 (5 bases). V was pared by 1 base and J by 0 bases, with 12 bases between. Germline CDR1 is MNHNS and CDR2 is SASEGT. This CDR3 is built from 16 residues. The CDR3 nucleotides are TGTGCCAGCAGTGAAGGGTCAGGGATTTCTAACTATGGCTACACCTTC. Translating it yields CASSEGSGISNYGYTF.

For the CDR3, the DNA is TGCGCCAGCAGTGATTGGGGGGGCTCCTACAATGAGCAGTTCTTC. Translated, it gives CASSDWGGSYNEQFF. The chain is built from TRBV10-2 and TRBJ2-1; 7 bases are shared with TRBD2. Germline V gene sequence: CDR1 WSHSY, CDR2 SAAADI. This CDR3 contains 15 residues. With V trimmed by 3 bases and J by 0 bases, 2 bases remained unmatched.

This sequence joins TRBV7-2 and TRBJ2-2; D gene uncertain. Trimming took 6 bases from V and 4 from J, leaving 9 bases between them. Germline V lookup: CDR1 SGHTA, CDR2 FQGNSA. This CDR3 spans 13 amino acids. The chain's CDR3 is CASRNTATGELFF. The DNA of the CDR3 is TGTGCCAGCAGAAACACGGCCACCGGGGAGCTGTTTTTT.

This clone was seen more than once but under ten times. The rearrangement joins TRBV2 to TRBJ2-5; tentative D call: TRBD2 (5 bases). CDR3 length: 16 amino acids. V was trimmed by 1 base and J by 0 bases, leaving 12 bases between them. Germline CDR1 reads SNHLY; CDR2 reads FYNNEI. The CDR3 region has the DNA TGTGCCAGCAGTGAAGACGGGTCGGGGTACCAAGAGACCCAGTACTTC. Its protein product is CASSEDGSGYQETQYF.

The rearrangement joins TRBV5-4 to TRBJ2-3; 9 bases align to TRBD2. This CDR3 contains 17 residues. J gave up 6 bases and V 1 base, and 12 bases lay outside the gene matches. Germline V gene sequence: CDR1 SGHNT, CDR2 YYREEE (reference sequence). CDR3 nucleotides: TGTGCCAGCAGCTTGTATCGGCTAGCGGGGCCCGGCGATACGCAGTATTTT. This sequence encodes CASSLYRLAGPGDTQYF.

This clone was seen more than once but under ten times. This chain links TRBV9 with TRBJ1-2, with 9 bases that match TRBD1. Germline CDR1 and CDR2: SGDLS and YYNGEE. CDR3 length: 14 amino acids. Losses at the gene ends were 4 bases for V and 6 bases for J; bases not matched to a gene: 7. The CDR3 protein is CASSRQGEIDGYTF. The CDR3 DNA reads as TGTGCCAGCAGCCGACAGGGGGAAATTGATGGCTACACCTTC. Combining the CDR3 with reference TRBV9 and TRBJ1-2 gives the whole variable domain DSGVTQTPKHLITATGQRVTLRCSPRSGDLSVYWYQQSLDQGLQFLIQYYNGEERAKGNILERFSAQQFPDLHSELNLSSLELGDSALYFCASSRQGEIDGYTFGSGTRLTVV.

By frequency in the sample, this clone is medium-sized. The gene calls are TRBV9 and TRBJ2-3; perhaps TRBD1 as D (6 bases). Per germline, CDR1 SGDLS and CDR2 YYNGEE. The CDR3 runs 16 residues. The V and J ends lost 4 bases and 5 bases respectively, with 20 bases between them. The CDR3 loop is CASSLPLGAPGDTQYF. CDR3 coding DNA: TGTGCCAGCAGCCTCCCCCTGGGGGCACCGGGAGATACGCAGTATTTT.